This is a list of T cell receptor beta chains from one sample in a study of identical twins. TCRdb redid the calling of the 5' RACE reads with MiXCR, one entry per CDR3 protein. The sample lists roughly 1,500,000 distinct CDR3 sequences, less than 35% occurring once. The material sequenced was cord blood. These receptors were taken from a newborn girl in good health. Each CDR3 is given with its conserved first and last residue. Each record gives: D gene, clone size, J gene, V gene, CDR3 length, CDR3 protein, CDR3 DNA. D genes are given only for firm matches. Only some rows state a clone size, as once, few, many or a class for expanded clones.

d_call: -
clone_size: few
j_call: TRBJ2-3
v_call: TRBV27
cdr3_length: 13
cdr3_aa: CASSWSGQDTQYF
cdr3_nt: TGTGCCAGCAGTTGGTCCGGGCAAGATACGCAGTATTTT

d_call: -
clone_size: few
j_call: TRBJ2-4
v_call: TRBV12-3/TRBV12-4
cdr3_length: 11
cdr3_aa: CASSLNSRRYF
cdr3_nt: TGTGCCAGCAGTTTAAACAGCCGTAGGTACTTC

d_call: TRBD1
clone_size: -
j_call: TRBJ1-4
v_call: TRBV25-1
cdr3_length: 14
cdr3_aa: CASSEQGAQEKLFF
cdr3_nt: TGTGCCAGCAGTGAACAGGGGGCGCAGGAAAAACTGTTTTTT

d_call: -
clone_size: -
j_call: TRBJ2-1
v_call: TRBV15
cdr3_length: 16
cdr3_aa: CATSRASSFLANEQFF
cdr3_nt: TGTGCCACCAGCAGGGCATCCAGTTTCCTAGCAAATGAGCAGTTCTTC

d_call: -
clone_size: -
j_call: TRBJ2-1
v_call: TRBV11-3
cdr3_length: 12
cdr3_aa: CASSLSHDEQFF
cdr3_nt: TGTGCCAGCAGCCTGAGCCACGATGAGCAGTTCTTC

d_call: -
clone_size: -
j_call: TRBJ2-7
v_call: TRBV20-1
cdr3_length: 14
cdr3_aa: CSAPRGSSYNEQYF
cdr3_nt: TGCAGTGCTCCACGCGGCAGCTCCTACAATGAGCAGTACTTC

d_call: -
clone_size: -
j_call: TRBJ2-1
v_call: TRBV2
cdr3_length: 11
cdr3_aa: CASEEYNEQFF
cdr3_nt: TGTGCCAGCGAAGAATACAATGAGCAGTTCTTC

d_call: -
clone_size: -
j_call: TRBJ1-1
v_call: TRBV6-2/TRBV6-3
cdr3_length: 15
cdr3_aa: CASRPHVPLNTEAFF
cdr3_nt: TGTGCCAGCAGGCCACACGTCCCGCTGAACACTGAAGCTTTCTTT

d_call: -
clone_size: few
j_call: TRBJ2-3
v_call: TRBV9
cdr3_length: 15
cdr3_aa: CASSVNSRDTDTQYF
cdr3_nt: TGTGCCAGCAGCGTTAACTCGCGGGACACAGATACGCAGTATTTT

d_call: -
clone_size: -
j_call: TRBJ2-7
v_call: TRBV29-1
cdr3_length: 13
cdr3_aa: CSAGRHRNYEQYF
cdr3_nt: TGCAGCGCCGGACGTCACAGGAACTACGAGCAGTACTTC

d_call: -
clone_size: -
j_call: TRBJ2-1
v_call: TRBV11-2
cdr3_length: 16
cdr3_aa: CASSLGLLAPNNEQFF
cdr3_nt: TGTGCCAGCAGCTTAGGCTTGCTAGCCCCCAACAATGAGCAGTTCTTC

d_call: -
clone_size: few
j_call: TRBJ2-3
v_call: TRBV13
cdr3_length: 13
cdr3_aa: CASSSRLKDTQYF
cdr3_nt: TGTGCCAGCAGCTCTCGGCTGAAAGATACGCAGTATTTT

d_call: -
clone_size: few
j_call: TRBJ2-7
v_call: TRBV6-1
cdr3_length: 13
cdr3_aa: CASSQRTGYEQYF
cdr3_nt: TGTGCCAGCAGTCAGCGGACCGGTTACGAGCAGTACTTC

d_call: -
clone_size: -
j_call: TRBJ2-1
v_call: TRBV4-1
cdr3_length: 14
cdr3_aa: CASSQDWVVNEQFF
cdr3_nt: TGCGCCAGCAGCCAAGATTGGGTAGTCAATGAGCAGTTCTTC

d_call: -
clone_size: few
j_call: TRBJ2-2
v_call: TRBV7-6
cdr3_length: 14
cdr3_aa: CASSGIDYTGELFF
cdr3_nt: TGTGCCAGCAGCGGCATAGATTACACCGGGGAGCTGTTTTTT

d_call: TRBD1
clone_size: few
j_call: TRBJ1-2
v_call: TRBV4-2
cdr3_length: 15
cdr3_aa: CASSQAWTGVYGYTF
cdr3_nt: TGTGCCAGCAGCCAAGCGTGGACAGGAGTCTATGGCTACACCTTC

d_call: TRBD1
clone_size: few
j_call: TRBJ1-2
v_call: TRBV28
cdr3_length: 14
cdr3_aa: CASSLTGDGYGYTF
cdr3_nt: TGTGCCAGCAGTTTAACAGGGGATGGCTATGGCTACACCTTC

d_call: TRBD1
clone_size: -
j_call: TRBJ2-1
v_call: TRBV27
cdr3_length: 16
cdr3_aa: CASSISRDSGYNEQFF
cdr3_nt: TGTGCCAGCAGTATATCCCGGGACAGTGGCTACAATGAGCAGTTCTTC

d_call: TRBD1
clone_size: -
j_call: TRBJ2-5
v_call: TRBV2
cdr3_length: 16
cdr3_aa: CASSGGQYQSRPAQYF
cdr3_nt: TGTGCCAGCAGTGGGGGACAGTACCAATCTCGTCCGGCCCAGTACTTC

d_call: TRBD2
clone_size: -
j_call: TRBJ2-1
v_call: TRBV19
cdr3_length: 15
cdr3_aa: CAGETSGRPEDEQFF
cdr3_nt: TGTGCCGGCGAGACTAGCGGGAGGCCAGAAGATGAGCAGTTCTTC

d_call: -
clone_size: few
j_call: TRBJ1-2
v_call: TRBV6-5
cdr3_length: 16
cdr3_aa: CASSYSMQSTPHGYTF
cdr3_nt: TGTGCCAGCAGTTACTCGATGCAAAGCACGCCTCATGGCTACACCTTC

d_call: -
clone_size: -
j_call: TRBJ2-3
v_call: TRBV12-3/TRBV12-4
cdr3_length: 16
cdr3_aa: CASSLYPRIRTDTQYF
cdr3_nt: TGTGCCAGCAGTTTATATCCTCGGATACGCACAGATACGCAGTATTTT